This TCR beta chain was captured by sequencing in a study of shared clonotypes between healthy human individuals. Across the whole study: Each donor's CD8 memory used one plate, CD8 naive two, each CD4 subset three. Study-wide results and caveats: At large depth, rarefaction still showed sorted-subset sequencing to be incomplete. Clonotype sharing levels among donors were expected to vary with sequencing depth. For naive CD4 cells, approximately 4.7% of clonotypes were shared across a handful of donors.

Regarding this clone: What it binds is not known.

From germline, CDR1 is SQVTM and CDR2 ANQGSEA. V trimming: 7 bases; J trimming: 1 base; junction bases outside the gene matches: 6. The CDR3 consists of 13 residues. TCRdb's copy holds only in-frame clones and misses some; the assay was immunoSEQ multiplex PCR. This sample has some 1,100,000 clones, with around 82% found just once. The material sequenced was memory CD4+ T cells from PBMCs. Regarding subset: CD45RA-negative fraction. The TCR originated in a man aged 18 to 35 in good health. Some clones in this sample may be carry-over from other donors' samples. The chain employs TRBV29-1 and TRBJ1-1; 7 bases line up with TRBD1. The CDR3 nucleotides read TGCAGCGCCTGGACAGGCGGGAACACTGAAGCTTTCTTT. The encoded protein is CSAWTGGNTEAFF.